This TCR beta chain is drawn from a study of cytomegalovirus exposure and HLA in healthy donors. Study-level points and caveats: An assumption of roughly uniform sequencing depth across donors underlay the presence/absence analyses. Researchers counted roughly 160 TCR beta chains as cytomegalovirus-associated. Most subjects' HLA-A and HLA-B alleles were reportedly predicted from TCR beta sequences. Reportedly, a later analysis found an Asian-associated ancestry cluster had fewer N-insertions than the approximately 670-donor mean.

With respect to this clone: Its cognate antigen is unknown.

Amplification used 60 Vbeta primers and 13 Jbeta primers. Only in-frame clones appear in the TCRdb table, and some are missing; sequencing was by immunoSEQ multiplex PCR. Among under 200,000 clones listed, 60% to 85% were seen once. V shed 3 bases and J 12 bases; nucleotides not matched to a gene: 8. This CDR3 region has 14 residues. Germline values: CDR1 MDHEN, CDR2 SYDVKM. The sequence derives from a female donor in good health and CMV-seronegative. The source material was PBMCs. This chain links TRBV28 with TRBJ2-7; 13 bases align to TRBD2. The CDR3 spells CASSFTSGRAPPYF. The CDR3 DNA is TGTGCCAGCAGTTTTACTAGCGGGAGGGCCCCTCCGTACTTC.